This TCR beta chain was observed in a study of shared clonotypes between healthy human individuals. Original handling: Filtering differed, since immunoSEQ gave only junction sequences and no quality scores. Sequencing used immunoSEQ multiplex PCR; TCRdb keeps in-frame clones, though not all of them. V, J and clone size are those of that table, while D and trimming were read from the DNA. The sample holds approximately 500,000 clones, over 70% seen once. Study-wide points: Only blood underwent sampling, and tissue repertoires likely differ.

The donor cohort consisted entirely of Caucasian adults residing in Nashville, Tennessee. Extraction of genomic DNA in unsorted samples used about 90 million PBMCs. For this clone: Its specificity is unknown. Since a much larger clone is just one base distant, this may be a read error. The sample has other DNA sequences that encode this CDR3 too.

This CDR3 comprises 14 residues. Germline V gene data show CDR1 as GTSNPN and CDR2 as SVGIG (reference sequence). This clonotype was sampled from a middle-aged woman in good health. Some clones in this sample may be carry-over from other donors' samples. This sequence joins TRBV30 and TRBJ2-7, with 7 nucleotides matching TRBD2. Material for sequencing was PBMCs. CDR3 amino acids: CAWSVPGGGYEQYF. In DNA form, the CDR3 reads TGCGCCTGGAGTGTACCCGGGGGAGGGTACGAGCAGTACTTC. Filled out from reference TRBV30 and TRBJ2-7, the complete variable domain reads SQTIHQWPATLVQPVGSPLSLECTVEGTSNPNLYWYRQAAGRGLQLLFYSVGIGQISSEVPQNLSASRPQDRQFILSSKKLLLSDSGFYLCAWSVPGGGYEQYFGPGTRLTVT.